A selection of T cell receptor beta chains follows, all from one sample in a study of regulatory T cells in long-lasting Graves disease. TCRdb reanalysed the multiplex PCR reads using MiXCR and keeps one entry per CDR3 protein. The top ten clones hold over 7.5% of a sample with hundreds of thousands of distinct CDR3 sequences, about 15% of them seen once. The same sample was also used in a study of T cells in Graves' hyperthyroidism and ophthalmopathy.

The material sequenced was peripheral blood mononuclear cells (PBMCs), taken at new diagnosis, from a patient treated with antithyroid drugs. These receptor sequences come from a woman in her forties with Graves disease. Both conserved end residues are trimmed from each CDR3. A D gene is named only where the DNA matches it firmly.

j_call,v_call,d_call,cdr3_aa
TRBJ2-7,TRBV13,TRBD1,ASSRQGSGYEQY
TRBJ2-2,TRBV6-1,TRBD2,ASSEKAGVYGELL
TRBJ1-5,TRBV2,.,ASSELGLQSQPQH
TRBJ2-7,TRBV6-2/TRBV6-3,.,ASSYHQVGYEQY
TRBJ1-5,TRBV19,.,ASSSTGSDGVWTQH
TRBJ1-6,TRBV11-2,.,ASSLEPGVNSPLH
TRBJ1-6,TRBV6-2/TRBV6-3,.,ASSYTDTKTLH
TRBJ2-1,TRBV20-1,TRBD2,SARDHSGSLYEQF
TRBJ1-4,TRBV20-1,TRBD1,SARATGINEKLF
TRBJ2-4,TRBV28,TRBD1,ASSHGQGDIQY
TRBJ2-1,TRBV7-3,TRBD2,ASRPTSATSGRPF
TRBJ2-5,TRBV20-1,.,SARDPWGETQY